A single sample gave rise to the 13 T cell receptor beta chains below, sequenced in a study of breast tumors, draining lymph nodes, adjacent tissues. TCRdb itself ran the multiplex PCR reads through MiXCR, one entry per CDR3 protein. Of about 12,000 distinct CDR3 sequences listed, under 80% were seen once; the top ten hold around two fifths. Sequencing input: tumor-adjacent breast tissue. The receptors come from a female donor with breast cancer. Some clones in this sample may be carry-over from other donors' samples.

V and J are TRBV12-3 or TRBV12-4 and TRBJ2-1, with a possible D match to TRBD2 (5 bases). The CDR3 covers 12 residues. The V end lost 6 bases, the J end lost 16 bases, and 19 bases lay between the germline ends. This CDR3 reads CASRPDGVNLFF. CDR3 nucleotides: TGTGCCAGCAGACCGGACGGGGTGAATCTTTTCTTC.

There are many counts of this clonotype. The chain links TRBV12-3 or TRBV12-4 to TRBJ2-2; D gene ambiguous. Trimming took 10 bases from V and 6 from J, leaving 12 bases between them. The CDR3 extends over 12 amino acids. The chain's CDR3 is CATEDLSGELFF. The CDR3 DNA follows: TGTGCCACTGAAGACTTGTCCGGGGAGCTGTTTTTT.

The V gene is TRBV12-3 or TRBV12-4, the J gene TRBJ2-1; D ambiguous. This CDR3 has 14 residues. V shed 6 bases and J shed 2 bases, with 11 bases lying between them. The CDR3 here is CASSPLYPYNEQFF. CDR3 sequence (DNA): TGTGCCAGCAGCCCCCTATACCCCTACAATGAGCAGTTCTTC.

The V gene is TRBV20-1, the J gene TRBJ1-2, with TRBD1 as a possible D gene (6 bases). Germline loops: CDR1 DFQATT, CDR2 SNEGSKA (reference sequence). V shed 5 bases and J shed 5 bases, with 12 bases lying between them. The CDR3 has 12 amino acids. The CDR3 region has the DNA TGCAGTGCTCTGAGGACAGTTTATGGCTACACCTTC. Its protein product is CSALRTVYGYTF.

The rearrangement uses TRBV7-3 and TRBJ2-5, with 9 bases that match TRBD1. Germline V gene sequence: CDR1 SGHTA, CDR2 FQGTGA. The V gene end was trimmed by 3 bases and the J gene end by 5 bases; junction bases not matched to a gene: 16. This CDR3 has 18 residues. The CDR3 DNA follows: TGTGCCAGCAGCTTCACCGCGACGGGGACAGGGAGCGAGGAGACCCAGTACTTC. This translates into CASSFTATGTGSEETQYF.

By sample fraction, this clonotype is medium-sized. The chain uses TRBV7-9 and TRBJ2-3; TRBD2 matches 11 bases. CDR1 and CDR2 from the germline V gene are SEHNR and FQNEAQ (reference sequence). Trimming removed 0 bases from V and 0 bases from J; junction bases left unmatched: 5. The CDR3 length is 18 residues. The CDR3 DNA reads TGTGCCAGCAGCTTAGCGCTCAGGACTAGCGGGAGCACAGATACGCAGTATTTT. Translation: CASSLALRTSGSTDTQYF. Together with reference TRBV7-9 and TRBJ2-3, the CDR3 gives the full variable domain: DTGVSQNPRHKITKRGQNVTFRCDPISEHNRLYWYRQTLGQGPEFLTYFQNEAQLEKSRLLSDRFSAERPKGSFSTLEIQRTEQGDSAMYLCASSLALRTSGSTDTQYFGPGTRLTVL.

The chain combines TRBV4-3 with TRBJ2-1; possible D gene TRBD2, 5 bases. Germline loops: CDR1 LGHNA, CDR2 YSLEER. This CDR3 spans 16 amino acids. V lost 0 bases and J 6 bases, leaving 15 bases between the germline ends. Here the CDR3 DNA reads TGCGCCAGCAGCCAAGAAAGGCTAGAGGGTGGCAATGAGCAGTTCTTC. This sequence encodes CASSQERLEGGNEQFF.

The V call is TRBV24-1, the J call TRBJ2-2; TRBD2 matches at 10 bases. Germline trimming cut 2 bases from V and 3 bases from J; bases unmatched to any gene: 8. The CDR3 consists of 18 residues. The germline gives CDR1 KGHDR, CDR2 SFDVKD. CDR3 amino acids: CATSDSKRLAGYTGELFF. The CDR3 bases are TGTGCCACCAGTGATTCGAAACGACTAGCGGGCTACACCGGGGAGCTGTTTTTT.

The sample holds many counts of this clonotype. The chain carries TRBV19 and TRBJ2-6; the match to TRBD2 covers 8 bases. The CDR3 runs 16 residues. Germline lookup yields CDR1 LNHDA and CDR2 SQIVND (reference sequence). V was clipped by 2 bases and J by 3 bases; unmatched bases: 3. CDR3 region: CASSIRGGHGANVLTF. CDR3 coding DNA: TGTGCCAGTAGTATACGCGGGGGGCATGGGGCCAACGTCCTGACTTTC.

Of note for this clonotype: Compared with germline, one end of the junction differs, possibly owing to a read error. The V and J genes are TRBV7-6 and TRBJ2-2; no clear D. The germline V gene encodes CDR1 SGHVS and CDR2 FNYEAQ. The CDR3 has 13 residues. Written as DNA, the CDR3 is TGTGCCAGCGCCCCTGGGTACACCGTGGAGCTGTTTTTT. It translates to CASAPGYTVELFF.

This clonotype has only one observation. The chain is built from TRBV5-4 and TRBJ2-3; D gene uncertain. In germline, CDR1 is SGHNT, CDR2 YYREEE (reference sequence). Trimming took off 3 bases at V and 1 base at J, with 12 bases between the two ends. CDR3 size: 15 residues. This CDR3 reads CASSWASRGTDTQYF. In nucleotides, the CDR3 is TGTGCCAGCAGCTGGGCGTCCAGAGGCACAGATACGCAGTATTTT.

J is TRBJ2-1 and V is TRBV19; TRBD2 might be the D (5 bases). Germline V CDR1 and CDR2: LNHDA, SQIVND (reference sequence). V was pared by 3 bases and J by 5 bases, with 8 bases between. CDR3 size: 13 residues. CDR3: CASSIGDNNEQFF. The CDR3 nucleotides are TGTGCCAGTAGTATCGGGGATAACAATGAGCAGTTCTTC.

A word on this clonotype: No DNA is shown, since the ends of the CDR3 on it are uncertain; the CDR3 is the one TCRdb lists. The chain carries TRBV5-4 and TRBJ2-7; TRBD1 is the table's D call and was not checked against the DNA. From its first to its last residue, the CDR3 has 20 amino acids. Germline V lookup: CDR1 SGHNT, CDR2 YYREEE (reference sequence). This CDR3 is CASSFYICSARPPGRGEQYF.